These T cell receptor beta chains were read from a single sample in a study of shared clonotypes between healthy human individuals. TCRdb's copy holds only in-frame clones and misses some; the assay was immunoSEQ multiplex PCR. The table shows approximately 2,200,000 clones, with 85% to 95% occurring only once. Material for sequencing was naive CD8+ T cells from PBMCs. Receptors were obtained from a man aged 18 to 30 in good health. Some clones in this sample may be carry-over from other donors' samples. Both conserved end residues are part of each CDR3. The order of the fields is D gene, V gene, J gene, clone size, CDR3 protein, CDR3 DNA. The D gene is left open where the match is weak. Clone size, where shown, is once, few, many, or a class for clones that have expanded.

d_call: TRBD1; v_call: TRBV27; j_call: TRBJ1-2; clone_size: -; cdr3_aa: CASSLGQGYGYTF; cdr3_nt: TGTGCCAGCAGTCTCGGACAGGGCTATGGCTACACCTTC
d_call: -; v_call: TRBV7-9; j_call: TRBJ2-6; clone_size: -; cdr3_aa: CASSSGTLGANVLTF; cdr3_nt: TGTGCCAGCAGCTCGGGGACTCTTGGGGCCAACGTCCTGACTTTC
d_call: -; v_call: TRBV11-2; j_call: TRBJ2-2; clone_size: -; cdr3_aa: CASSSSANTGELFF; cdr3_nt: TGTGCCAGCAGCTCTAGCGCGAACACCGGGGAGCTGTTTTTT
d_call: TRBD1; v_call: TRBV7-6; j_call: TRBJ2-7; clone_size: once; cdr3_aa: CASSLAHDRGPYEQYF; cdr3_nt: TGTGCCAGCAGCTTAGCACATGACAGGGGACCCTACGAGCAGTACTTC
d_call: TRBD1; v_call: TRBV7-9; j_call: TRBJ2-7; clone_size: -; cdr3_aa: CASSRPGQLFYEQYF; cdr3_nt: TGTGCCAGCAGCCGTCCGGGACAGCTATTCTACGAGCAGTACTTC
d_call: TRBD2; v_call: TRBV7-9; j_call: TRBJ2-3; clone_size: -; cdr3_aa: CATTSGTSGADTQYF; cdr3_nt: TGTGCCACCACTTCGGGGACTAGCGGGGCAGATACGCAGTATTTT
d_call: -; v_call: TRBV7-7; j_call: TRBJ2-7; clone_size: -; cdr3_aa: CASSLDLGCSYEQYF; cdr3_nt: TGTGCCAGCAGCTTAGATCTGGGTTGCTCCTACGAGCAGTACTTC
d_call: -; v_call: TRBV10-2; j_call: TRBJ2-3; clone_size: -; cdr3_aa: CASSGTTKLTDTQYF; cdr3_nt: TGCGCCAGCAGTGGGACTACCAAGCTCACAGATACGCAGTATTTT
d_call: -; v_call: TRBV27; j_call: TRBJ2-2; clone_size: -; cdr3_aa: CASSPLNTGELFF; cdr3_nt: TGTGCCAGCAGTCCACTCAACACCGGGGAGCTGTTTTTT
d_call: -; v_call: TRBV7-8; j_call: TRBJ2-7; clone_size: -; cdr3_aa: CASSLGAGVGYEQYF; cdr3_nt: TGTGCCAGCAGCTTAGGGGCAGGGGTGGGCTACGAGCAGTACTTC
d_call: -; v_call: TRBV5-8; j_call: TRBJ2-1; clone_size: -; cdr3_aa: CASSLAVGNRLHEQFF; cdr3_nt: TGTGCCAGCAGCTTGGCCGTTGGGAACCGCCTCCATGAGCAGTTCTTC
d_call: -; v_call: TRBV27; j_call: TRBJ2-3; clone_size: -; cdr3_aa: CASSLSVGETPADTQYF; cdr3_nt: TGTGCCAGCAGTTTATCTGTCGGGGAGACCCCGGCAGATACGCAGTATTTT
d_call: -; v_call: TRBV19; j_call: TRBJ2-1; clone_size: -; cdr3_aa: CASRQRSSYNEQFF; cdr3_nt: TGTGCCAGTAGGCAGCGGAGCTCCTACAATGAGCAGTTCTTC
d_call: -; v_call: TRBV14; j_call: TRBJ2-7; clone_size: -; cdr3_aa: CASSPPTATEQYF; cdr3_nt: TGTGCCAGCAGCCCACCTACAGCTACCGAGCAGTACTTC
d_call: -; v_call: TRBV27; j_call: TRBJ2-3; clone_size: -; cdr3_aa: CASSPLGVTSIGTQYF; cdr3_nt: TGTGCCAGCAGTCCCCTCGGTGTCACCTCTATTGGTACGCAGTATTTT
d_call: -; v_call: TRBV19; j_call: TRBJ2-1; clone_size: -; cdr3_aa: CASRSTALAYNEQFF; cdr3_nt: TGTGCCAGTAGGTCAACGGCTTTAGCCTACAATGAGCAGTTCTTC
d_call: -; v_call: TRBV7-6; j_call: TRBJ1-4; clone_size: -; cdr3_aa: CASSLGTRLTGGEKLFF; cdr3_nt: TGTGCCAGCAGCTTAGGTACCAGGTTAACAGGAGGGGAAAAACTGTTTTTT
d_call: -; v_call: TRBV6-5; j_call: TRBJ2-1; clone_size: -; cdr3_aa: CASSYGTRNYNEQFF; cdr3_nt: TGTGCCAGCAGTTACGGGACTCGGAATTACAATGAGCAGTTCTTC
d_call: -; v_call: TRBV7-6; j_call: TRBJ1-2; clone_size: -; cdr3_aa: CASSPDVGSGGYTF; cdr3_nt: TGTGCCAGCAGCCCCGATGTAGGGAGCGGTGGCTACACCTTC
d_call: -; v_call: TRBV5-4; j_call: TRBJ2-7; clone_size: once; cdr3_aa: CASSFGETYEQYF; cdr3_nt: TGTGCCAGCAGCTTTGGCGAAACCTACGAGCAGTACTTC
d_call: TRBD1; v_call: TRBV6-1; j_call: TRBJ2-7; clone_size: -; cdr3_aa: CASSEGLSDRAPYEQYF; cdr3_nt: TGTGCCAGCAGTGAAGGGTTGTCCGACAGGGCCCCCTACGAGCAGTACTTC
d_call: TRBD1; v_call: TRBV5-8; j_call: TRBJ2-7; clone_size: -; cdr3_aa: CASSFRDRENGEQYF; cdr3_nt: TGTGCCAGCAGCTTCCGGGACAGGGAGAACGGCGAGCAGTACTTC